The T cell receptor beta chain under discussion was sequenced for a study of T and B cells in COVID-19 patients. Across the whole study: COVID-19 patients gave peripheral blood either during active infection or after recovery. Most recovered patients had mild to moderate COVID-19 treated as outpatients. Study-level points and caveats: Sorted SARS-CoV-2-responsive or tetramer+ T cells and CD4+, regulatory and CD8+ subsets were not yet sequenced. Active COVID-19 showed highly clonal TRB repertoires; recovery showed diversity and richness above healthy donors.

Blood genomic DNA input for TRB amplification was roughly 220-500 ng. Germline trimming cut 1 base from V and 4 bases from J; bases unmatched to any gene: 3. Germline V lookup: CDR1 KGHSH, CDR2 LQKENI. The CDR3 is made up of 14 amino acids. This clonotype turned up a few times. The antigen is undetermined. Multiplex PCR with BIOMED2 TRB-A/B primer pools amplified TRB rearrangements. TCRdb recomputed calls from the multiplex PCR reads with MiXCR, one row per CDR3 protein. The table lists more than 15,000 distinct CDR3 sequences, over 30% of them singletons. The sample taken for sequencing was blood. The chain employs TRBV18 and TRBJ1-2, with 7 bases lining up with TRBD1. This sequence was found in a human donor with active COVID-19. The CDR3 loop reads CASSPLEGAYGYTF. Written as DNA, the CDR3 is TGTGCCAGCTCACCACTCGAGGGGGCCTATGGCTACACCTTC.